Listed here are 18 T cell receptor beta chains from one sample, sequenced in a study of blood T cell repertoires in COVID-19. The data were produced by immunoSEQ multiplex PCR, yet TCRdb's version contains in-frame clones alone and is incomplete. The data hold around 200,000 clones, with roughly 80% observed a single time. The sample taken for sequencing was peripheral blood. Every receptor here comes from a woman older than 75 with acute or convalescent COVID-19.

This clone was counted between two and nine times. CDR3 DNA sequence: TGTGCCAGCAGCCGCCGGGTAGCGAGCACAGATACGCAGTATTTT. This encodes CASSRRVASTDTQYF. This chain joins TRBV9 and TRBJ2-3, with a tentative D call TRBD2 (5 bases). The CDR3 sequence is 15 residues long. CDR1 and CDR2 (germline): SGDLS, YYNGEE. Trimming shortened V by 4 bases and J by 0 bases, and 12 bases separated the two germline ends.

This clone was observed once. The V gene is TRBV27, the J gene TRBJ2-7; maybe TRBD2 (6 bases). V lost 5 bases and J 5 bases, leaving 13 bases between the germline ends. Per germline, CDR1 MNHEY and CDR2 SMNVEV (reference sequence). The CDR3 contains 13 residues. CDR3 region: CASSRQRANEQYF. The CDR3 nucleotides read TGTGCCAGCAGTCGCCAGCGGGCCAACGAGCAGTACTTC.

This chain links TRBV3-1 (or the pseudogene TRBV3-2) with TRBJ1-3; D not certain. V gave up 3 bases and J gave up 3 bases, with 15 bases separating them. The germline gives CDR1 LGHDT, CDR2 YNNKEL (reference sequence). This CDR3 is 16 amino acids long. In nucleotides, the CDR3 is TGTGCCAGCAGCCACCTACATCGTCAGGTTGGAAACACCATATATTTT. It specifies CASSHLHRQVGNTIYF.

The chain has TRBV7-3 and TRBJ2-5, with a possible D match to TRBD2 (6 bases). The CDR3 runs 17 residues. Trimming shortened V by 2 bases and J by 5 bases, and 21 bases separated the two germline ends. CDR1 and CDR2 from the germline V gene are SGHTA and FQGTGA. This CDR3 reads CASSLGAGGSGGETQYF. CDR3 nucleotides: TGTGCCAGCAGCTTAGGGGCCGGGGGTAGCGGAGGGGAGACCCAGTACTTC.

The gene calls are TRBV29-1 and TRBJ2-1; the match to TRBD2 covers 8 bases. Looked up from germline, CDR1 is SQVTM and CDR2 is ANQGSEA. This CDR3 contains 12 residues. The CDR3 nucleotides read TGCAGTGAATCTAGCGGGTTCAATGAGCAGTTCTTC. This translates into CSESSGFNEQFF.

J is TRBJ2-5 and V is TRBV6-5; 9 nucleotides match TRBD2. The CDR3 sequence is 16 residues long. Germline V gene lookup returns CDR1 MNHEY and CDR2 SVGAGI. The ends lost 0 bases at V and 5 bases at J; junction bases unmatched: 7. The CDR3 loop reads CASSYSPTSGTETQYF. The DNA of the CDR3 is TGTGCCAGCAGTTACTCCCCGACTAGCGGAACGGAGACCCAGTACTTC.

The CDR3 protein is CASSLITGANYGYTF. In DNA, the CDR3 is TGTGCCAGCAGCTTAATAACAGGGGCTAACTATGGCTACACCTTC. The chain uses TRBV7-2 and TRBJ1-2, with 7 bases that match TRBD1. V lost 2 bases, J lost 0 bases, and 3 bases stayed unmatched. The CDR3 runs 15 residues. Germline values: CDR1 SGHTA, CDR2 FQGNSA.

The V call is TRBV4-3, the J call TRBJ2-6, with a tentative D call TRBD1 (5 bases). The length of the CDR3 is 17 residues. Trimming shortened V by 0 bases and J by 0 bases, and 9 bases separated the two germline ends. Germline V gives CDR1 LGHNA, CDR2 YSLEER. CDR3 loop: CASSQDLTVSGANVLTF. The CDR3 DNA reads TGCGCCAGCAGCCAAGATCTGACAGTCTCTGGGGCCAACGTCCTGACTTTC.

The CDR3 protein is CAWSLAGGSGAFF. The CDR3 DNA follows: TGTGCCTGGAGCCTAGCGGGGGGTTCGGGGGCTTTCTTT. The rearrangement links TRBV30 to TRBJ1-1, with D maybe TRBD1 (5 bases). The CDR3 extends over 13 amino acids. Germline values: CDR1 GTSNPN, CDR2 SVGIG (reference sequence). Trimming shortened V by 3 bases and J by 11 bases, and 19 bases separated the two germline ends.

The gene calls are TRBV4-2 and TRBJ1-6, with D uncertain. This CDR3 comprises 15 residues. Trimming stripped 4 bases from V and 9 bases from J, with 16 bases between. Looked up from germline, CDR1 is LGHNA and CDR2 is YNFKEQ. CDR3 residues: CASSLNLVEGSPLHF. The DNA for the CDR3 is TGTGCCAGCAGCCTAAACTTAGTCGAGGGTTCACCCCTCCACTTT.

The chain couples TRBV12-3 or TRBV12-4 to TRBJ1-1, with a tentative D call TRBD1 (6 bases). This CDR3 is built from 12 residues. V shed 6 bases and J shed 5 bases, with 10 bases lying between them. CDR3 bases: TGTGCCAGCAGCCCCCAGGGGACTGAAGCTTTCTTT. This sequence encodes CASSPQGTEAFF.

This clone appeared a few times. The gene calls are TRBV4-2 and TRBJ2-7; D gene unclear. The CDR3 runs 12 residues. V was shortened by 4 bases and J by 6 bases, with 10 bases between the two germline ends. The germline CDR1 and CDR2 sequences are LGHNA and YNFKEQ. As DNA, the CDR3 is TGTGCCAGCAGCCTATCCCGCGTCGAGCAGTACTTC. Translating it yields CASSLSRVEQYF.

A few counts support this clone. This sequence joins TRBV24-1 and TRBJ2-3; D might be TRBD1 (6 bases). Trimming took off 3 bases at V and 2 bases at J, with 11 bases between the two ends. The CDR3 consists of 15 residues. CDR1 is KGHDR, CDR2 SFDVKD, per germline. CDR3 amino acids: CATSDGRTVTDTQYF. The DNA for the CDR3 is TGTGCCACCAGTGATGGCCGGACAGTCACAGATACGCAGTATTTT.

The chain has TRBV4-3 and TRBJ2-5, with 8 positions matching TRBD2. CDR1 is LGHNA, CDR2 YSLEER, per germline. V was pared by 0 bases and J by 4 bases, with 7 bases of the junction left unmatched. The CDR3 contains 16 residues. CDR3 sequence: CASSQDAAGVAETQYF. In DNA form, the CDR3 reads TGCGCCAGCAGCCAAGATGCAGCGGGGGTTGCAGAGACCCAGTACTTC.

The V and J genes are TRBV5-1 and TRBJ1-5; D uncertain. Trimming pared 2 bases from V and 3 bases from J, leaving 12 bases between. The CDR3 has 15 residues. Germline CDR1 reads SGHRS; CDR2 reads YFSETQ. The CDR3 loop is CASSFSGSSNQPQHF. CDR3 in DNA: TGCGCCAGCAGCTTTTCCGGGAGTTCCAATCAGCCCCAGCATTTT.

V usage is TRBV5-1 and J usage is TRBJ2-1; D is uncertain. Germline-derived CDR1 and CDR2 are SGHRS and YFSETQ. There are 14 residues in the CDR3. The ends were cut back, 0 bases at V and 0 bases at J, with 4 bases in the middle. This CDR3 is CASSLGSSYNEQFF. The CDR3 coding sequence is TGCGCCAGCAGCTTGGGGAGCTCCTACAATGAGCAGTTCTTC.

The chain links TRBV5-1 to TRBJ1-1, with 7 positions matching TRBD1. Per the germline V gene, CDR1 is SGHRS and CDR2 is YFSETQ. The CDR3 totals 14 residues. J gave up 8 bases and V 4 bases, and 11 bases lay outside the gene matches. The CDR3 region is CASSREVGGLEAFF. The CDR3 DNA sequence: TGCGCCAGCAGCAGGGAAGTAGGGGGCTTGGAAGCTTTCTTT.

This chain links TRBV11-2 with TRBJ1-1; D is possibly TRBD1 (6 bases). The CDR3 is 16 residues long. Trimming shortened V by 3 bases and J by 0 bases, and 14 bases separated the two germline ends. Germline V gene sequence: CDR1 SGHAT, CDR2 FQNNGV. CDR3 nucleotide sequence: TGTGCCAGCAGCTTTGCCACAGGGATCATGAACACTGAAGCTTTCTTT. Its protein product is CASSFATGIMNTEAFF.